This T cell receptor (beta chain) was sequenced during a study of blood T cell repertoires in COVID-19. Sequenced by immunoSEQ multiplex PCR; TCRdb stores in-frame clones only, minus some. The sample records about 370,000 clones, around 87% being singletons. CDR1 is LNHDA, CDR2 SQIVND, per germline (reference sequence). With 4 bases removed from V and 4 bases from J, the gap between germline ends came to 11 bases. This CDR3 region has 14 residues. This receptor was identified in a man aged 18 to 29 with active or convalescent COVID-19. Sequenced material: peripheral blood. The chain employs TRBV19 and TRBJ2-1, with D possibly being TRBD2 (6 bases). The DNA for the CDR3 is TGTGCCAGTAGTAAACCGGGACTTTACAATGAGCAGTTCTTC. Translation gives CASSKPGLYNEQFF.